Listed here are 4 T cell receptor beta chains from one sample, sequenced in a study of CD8+ T cells in alopecia areata. RNA extraction was followed by reverse transcription into cDNA, which acted as the sequencing template. Profiled with immunoSEQ multiplex PCR; TCRdb holds only in-frame clones, not every one. This sample has under 300,000 clones; less than 80% occur once, and the top ten carry about 1.3%. The sample was CD4+ T cells sorted from blood, taken at week 0. These receptors came from a human donor with alopecia areata.

This clone was picked up one time. The chain carries TRBV20-1 and TRBJ1-2; no definite D call. This CDR3 is 11 amino acids long. Per germline, CDR1 DFQATT and CDR2 SNEGSKA (reference sequence). CDR3 in amino acids: CSADGNYGYTF. In DNA, the CDR3 is TGCAGCGCCGACGGAAACTATGGCTACACCTTC.

The chain uses TRBV4-2 and TRBJ1-2, with 9 bases matching TRBD1. The CDR3 totals 17 residues. The germline gives CDR1 LGHNA, CDR2 YNFKEQ. V dropped 4 bases and J dropped 0; count of bases not matched to a gene: 9. In nucleotides, the CDR3 is TGTGCCAGCAGCCGACGGGACAGGGCCCCCACTAACTATGGCTACACCTTC. Translation gives CASSRRDRAPTNYGYTF.

The chain joins TRBV29-1 to TRBJ1-2, with a weak D call TRBD1 (5 bases). The ends were cut back, 5 bases at V and 8 bases at J, with 9 bases in the middle. From germline, CDR1 is SQVTM and CDR2 ANQGSEA. CDR3 length: 10 residues. CDR3 loop: CSVWDWGYTF. The CDR3 region has the DNA TGCAGCGTTTGGGACTGGGGCTACACCTTC.

This clone was detected a few times. The chain carries TRBV25-1 and TRBJ2-2, with TRBD1 identical over 8 bases. Germline CDR1 reads MGHDK; CDR2 reads SYGVNS. The CDR3 has 15 residues. After removal of 2 bases from V and 3 bases from J, the junction contained 2 bases not matched to a gene. As DNA, the CDR3 is TGTGCCAGCAGTGAAGGACAGGGTTACACCGGGGAGCTGTTTTTT. Its translation is CASSEGQGYTGELFF.